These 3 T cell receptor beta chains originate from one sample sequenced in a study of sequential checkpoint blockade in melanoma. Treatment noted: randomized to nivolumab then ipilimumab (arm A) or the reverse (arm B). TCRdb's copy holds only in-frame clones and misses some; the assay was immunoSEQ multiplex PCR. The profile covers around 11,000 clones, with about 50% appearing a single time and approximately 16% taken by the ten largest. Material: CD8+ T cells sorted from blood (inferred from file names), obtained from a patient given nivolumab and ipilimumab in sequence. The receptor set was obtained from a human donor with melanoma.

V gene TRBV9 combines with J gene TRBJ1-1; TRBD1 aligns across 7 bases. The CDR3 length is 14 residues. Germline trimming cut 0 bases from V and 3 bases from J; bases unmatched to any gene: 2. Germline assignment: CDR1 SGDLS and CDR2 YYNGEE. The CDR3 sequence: CASSVATGDTEAFF. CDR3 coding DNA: TGTGCCAGCAGCGTAGCCACAGGGGACACTGAAGCTTTCTTT.

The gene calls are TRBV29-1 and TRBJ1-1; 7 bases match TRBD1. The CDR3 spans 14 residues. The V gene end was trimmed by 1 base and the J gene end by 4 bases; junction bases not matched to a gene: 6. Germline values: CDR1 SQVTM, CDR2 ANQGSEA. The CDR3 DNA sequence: TGCAGCGTTGAAGCCCCACAGGGGAGCACTGAAGCTTTCTTT. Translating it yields CSVEAPQGSTEAFF.

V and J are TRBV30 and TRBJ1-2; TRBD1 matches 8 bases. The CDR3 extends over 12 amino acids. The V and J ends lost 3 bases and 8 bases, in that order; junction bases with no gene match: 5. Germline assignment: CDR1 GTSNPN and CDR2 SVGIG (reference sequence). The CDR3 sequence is CAWRGQGAGYTF. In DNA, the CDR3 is TGTGCCTGGAGGGGGCAGGGGGCCGGCTACACCTTC.